This entry lists 9 T cell receptor beta chains sequenced from one sample in a study of cytomegalovirus exposure and HLA in healthy donors. Primers included in the PCR were 60 Vbeta and 13 Jbeta primers. Here immunoSEQ multiplex PCR was the method, and the copy in TCRdb shows in-frame clones only, minus some. This repertoire shows 65,000 to 95,000 clones, about 79% found once; its top ten account for 5.5%. The sequenced sample consisted of PBMCs. All receptors derive from a male donor in good health and CMV-seropositive.

This clone was recorded a few times. The chain employs TRBV18 and TRBJ1-1; no definite D call. V was pared by 5 bases and J by 1 base, with 8 bases between. Germline V gives CDR1 KGHSH, CDR2 LQKENI. This CDR3 contains 13 residues. The CDR3 bases are TGTGCCAGCTCAGGCGGGGAGAACACTGAAGCTTTCTTT. It codes for CASSGGENTEAFF.

The chain joins TRBV5-1 to TRBJ2-3, with D possibly TRBD2 on 6 matching bases. The germline V gene has CDR1 SGHRS and CDR2 YFSETQ. The CDR3 loop spans 14 amino acids. The V end was cut by 7 bases, the J end by 0 bases, with 12 bases between. DNA of the CDR3: TGCGCCAGCTATCTAGCGCTTAGCACAGATACGCAGTATTTT. Translation: CASYLALSTDTQYF.

The sample holds a few counts of this clone. The chain is built from TRBV7-9 and TRBJ2-3, with 12 bases that match TRBD2. The CDR3 spans 16 residues. Trimming cost V 4 bases and J 4 bases; bases outside gene matches: 6. Germline V gene sequence: CDR1 SEHNR, CDR2 FQNEAQ (reference sequence). Here the CDR3 reads CASSSTSGGPADTQYF. In nucleotides, the CDR3 is TGTGCCAGCAGCTCCACTAGCGGGGGGCCCGCAGATACGCAGTATTTT.

The V call is TRBV30, the J call TRBJ2-5; 9 nucleotides align to TRBD1. The CDR3 is 12 amino acids. Trimming removed 8 bases from V and 7 bases from J; junction bases left unmatched: 8. Germline values: CDR1 GTSNPN, CDR2 SVGIG (reference sequence). The DNA for the CDR3 is TGTGCCATAACAGGGGGCGCAGGGACCCAGTACTTC. This gives the protein CAITGGAGTQYF. Using reference TRBV30 and TRBJ2-5 for the parts outside the CDR3, the full variable domain is SQTIHQWPATLVQPVGSPLSLECTVEGTSNPNLYWYRQAAGRGLQLLFYSVGIGQISSEVPQNLSASRPQDRQFILSSKKLLLSDSGFYLCAITGGAGTQYFGPGTRLLVL.

This clone was seen only once. At one of its ends the junction is not consistent with the germline gene, which may arise from a read error. The chain has TRBV27 and TRBJ2-5; a weak D match, TRBD1 (5 bases). Germline lookup yields CDR1 MNHEY and CDR2 SMNVEV (reference sequence). The CDR3 sequence is 14 residues long. The CDR3 region is CASSLSTAPETQYF. The CDR3 nucleotides read TGTGCCAGCAGTCTATCGACAGCCCCGGAGACCCAGTACTTC.

The chain has TRBV4-1 and TRBJ1-5, with TRBD1 identical over 7 bases. Germline trimming cut 2 bases from V and 6 bases from J; bases unmatched to any gene: 4. The germline CDR1 and CDR2 sequences are MGHRA and YSYEKL. CDR3 length: 14 amino acids. The CDR3 spells CASSQSTGIQPQHF. CDR3 nucleotides: TGCGCCAGCAGCCAATCGACAGGGATTCAGCCCCAGCATTTT.

The chain is built from TRBV4-1 and TRBJ2-7; possible D gene TRBD2, 6 bases. Trimming took off 1 base at V and 10 bases at J, with 20 bases between the two ends. The germline V gene encodes CDR1 MGHRA and CDR2 YSYEKL. The CDR3 is 15 residues long. CDR3 sequence: CASSQVGTGGNEQYF. CDR3 bases: TGCGCCAGCAGCCAAGTAGGGACGGGCGGGAATGAACAGTACTTC.

In nucleotides, the CDR3 is TGCAGCGTTGCACCGGGGAGCTACGAGCAGTACTTC. Amino acids: CSVAPGSYEQYF. This chain joins TRBV29-1 and TRBJ2-7; D may be TRBD2 (5 bases). Trimming shortened V by 4 bases and J by 3 bases, and 10 bases separated the two germline ends. Germline V gives CDR1 SQVTM, CDR2 ANQGSEA. This CDR3 has 12 residues.

This chain links TRBV13 with TRBJ2-1; tentative D call: TRBD1 (5 bases). The CDR3 loop spans 15 amino acids. CDR1 is PRHDT and CDR2 is FYEKMQ in the germline V gene (reference sequence). V lost 5 bases and J 1 base, leaving 12 bases between the germline ends. The CDR3 region has the DNA TGTGCCAGCAGCCCTTATACAGGATCCTACAATGAGCAGTTCTTC. This sequence encodes CASSPYTGSYNEQFF.